This TCR beta chain was identified during a study of blood T cell repertoires in COVID-19. This CDR3 spans 14 amino acids. Germline loops: CDR1 SEHNR, CDR2 FQNEAQ (reference sequence). J gave up 8 bases and V 5 bases, and 11 bases lay outside the gene matches. Profiled with immunoSEQ multiplex PCR; TCRdb holds only in-frame clones, not every one. The table shows around 130,000 clones, with 90% occurring only once. J is TRBJ1-1 and V is TRBV7-9, with 7 bases that match TRBD1. Material: peripheral blood. The receptor was derived from a man in his forties or fifties with active COVID-19. The CDR3 here is CASSPNAQGGEAFF. The CDR3 DNA reads TGTGCCAGCAGCCCTAACGCCCAGGGGGGCGAAGCTTTCTTT.